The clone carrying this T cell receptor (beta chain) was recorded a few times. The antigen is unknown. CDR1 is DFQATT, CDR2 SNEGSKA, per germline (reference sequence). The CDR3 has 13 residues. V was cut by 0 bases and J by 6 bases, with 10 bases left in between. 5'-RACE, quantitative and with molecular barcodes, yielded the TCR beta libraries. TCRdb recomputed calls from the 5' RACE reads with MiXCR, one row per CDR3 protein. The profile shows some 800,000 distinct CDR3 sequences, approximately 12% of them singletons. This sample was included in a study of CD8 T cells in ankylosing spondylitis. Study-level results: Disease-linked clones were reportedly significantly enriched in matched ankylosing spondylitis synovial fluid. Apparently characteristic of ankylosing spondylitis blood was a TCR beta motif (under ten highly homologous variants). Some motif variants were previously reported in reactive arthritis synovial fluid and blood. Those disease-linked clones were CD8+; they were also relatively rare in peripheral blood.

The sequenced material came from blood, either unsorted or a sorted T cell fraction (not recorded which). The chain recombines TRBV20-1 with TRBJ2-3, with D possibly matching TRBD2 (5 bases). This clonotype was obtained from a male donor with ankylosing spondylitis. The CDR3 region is CSARDRRFDTQYF. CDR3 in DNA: TGCAGTGCTAGAGATCGGAGGTTTGATACGCAGTATTTT.